This TCR beta chain appears in the sequencing data of a study of Graves' ophthalmopathy and Graves' hyperthyroidism. As for the study in general: At the time of initial diagnosis and before any treatment, peripheral blood was collected.

Study conclusions and caveats: Blood also harbored most expanded thyroid clonotypes above 0.001 frequency.

This clonotype was seen a handful of times. Its antigen is not known. V shed 3 bases and J shed 4 bases, with 15 bases lying between them. This CDR3 has 14 residues. The V gene's germline CDR1 is GTSNPN and CDR2 SVGIG (reference sequence). Scientists amplified the TCR beta CDR3 regions from RNA transcripts. HTBI primers were used in a first-round RT-PCR, which preceded a second-round multiplex PCR. TCRdb processed the multiplex PCR reads anew with MiXCR; each CDR3 protein has one entry. This table has hundreds of thousands of distinct CDR3 sequences, 22% appearing once. The chain joins TRBV30 to TRBJ1-1; tentatively, D is TRBD1 (5 bases). The source is a woman between 18 and 29 years old with stable Graves' hyperthyroidism. Some clones in this sample may be carry-over from other donors' samples. The sequenced sample consisted of peripheral blood. This chain's CDR3 is CAWSDVRGITEAFF. The DNA for the CDR3 is TGTGCCTGGAGCGATGTTCGGGGGATCACTGAAGCTTTCTTT. Full variable domain (rest looked up from reference TRBV30 and TRBJ1-1): SQTIHQWPATLVQPVGSPLSLECTVEGTSNPNLYWYRQAAGRGLQLLFYSVGIGQISSEVPQNLSASRPQDRQFILSSKKLLLSDSGFYLCAWSDVRGITEAFFGQGTRLTVV.